The 17 T cell receptor beta chains reported below all come from one sample, sequenced in a study of blood T cell repertoires in COVID-19. The table came from immunoSEQ multiplex PCR; TCRdb's copy has only in-frame clones and leaves some out. The sample yields 80,000 to 130,000 clones, roughly nine tenths seen once. Sequenced input: peripheral blood. All receptors come from a man between 60 and 75 years old with acute or convalescent COVID-19.

This rearrangement joins TRBV10-3 to TRBJ2-3; TRBD2 might be the D (5 bases). The length of the CDR3 is 14 residues. V lost 11 bases, J lost 4 bases, and 19 bases lay in between. Looked up from germline, CDR1 is ENHRY and CDR2 is SYGVKD. CDR3 DNA: TGTGCCGGCAGCGGCAGCCGAGTAGCAGATACGCAGTATTTT. Protein: CAGSGSRVADTQYF.

The chain is built from TRBV12-3 or TRBV12-4 and TRBJ1-1; D not certain. CDR3 length: 12 amino acids. Trimming left V 2 bases short and J 4 bases short, with 5 bases between. The CDR3 region has the DNA TGTGCCAGCAGTTTAACGGGCACTGAAGCTTTCTTT. Its translation: CASSLTGTEAFF.

The chain is built from TRBV2 and TRBJ2-2; D gene unclear. The V end lost 5 bases, the J end lost 0 bases, and 7 bases lay between the germline ends. CDR1 SNHLY and CDR2 FYNNEI come from the germline V gene. This CDR3 is built from 14 residues. This chain's CDR3 is CASSRSANTGELFF. The CDR3 bases are TGTGCCAGCAGTCGGTCTGCGAACACCGGGGAGCTGTTTTTT.

The chain couples TRBV6-2 or TRBV6-3 to TRBJ1-2; maybe TRBD1 (6 bases). Per the germline V gene, CDR1 is MNHEY and CDR2 is SVGEGT. Trimming took 5 bases from V and 3 from J, leaving 16 bases between them. The length of the CDR3 is 15 residues. This CDR3 reads CASSPAGGNHYGYTF. In nucleotides, the CDR3 is TGTGCCAGCAGTCCGGCGGGGGGCAATCACTATGGCTACACCTTC.

The rearrangement joins TRBV5-1 to TRBJ2-1, with 15 bases that match TRBD2. The J segment lost 9 bases and the V segment lost 4 bases, leaving 11 bases of the junction unmatched. CDR1 and CDR2 (germline): SGHRS, YFSETQ. The CDR3 loop spans 17 amino acids. The CDR3 loop is CASSIGLAGGPMGEQFF. As DNA, the CDR3 is TGCGCCAGCAGCATCGGACTAGCGGGAGGGCCCATGGGTGAGCAGTTCTTC. The full variable domain, completed using reference TRBV5-1 and TRBJ2-1, is KAGVTQTPRYLIKTRGQQVTLSCSPISGHRSVSWYQQTPGQGLQFLFEYFSETQRNKGNFPGRFSGRQFSNSRSEMNVSTLELGDSALYLCASSIGLAGGPMGEQFFGPGTRLTVL.

This clone was seen a single time. The chain has TRBV3-1 (or the pseudogene TRBV3-2) and TRBJ1-2; TRBD1 matches 7 bases. Trimming took 0 bases from V and 12 from J; bases not matched to a gene: 7. The CDR3 consists of 13 residues. Germline lookup yields CDR1 LGHDT and CDR2 YNNKEL (reference sequence). CDR3: CASSQEGGRVHTF. DNA for the CDR3: TGTGCCAGCAGCCAAGAAGGGGGCAGGGTCCACACCTTC.

This clone has only one observation. This chain joins TRBV5-5 and TRBJ2-7, with TRBD1 matching over 7 bases. CDR1 is SGHKS, CDR2 YYEKEE, per germline (reference sequence). V shed 0 bases, J shed 0 bases, and the junction held 3 bases outside the gene matches. CDR3 size: 15 residues. This CDR3 is CASSLEDRFSYEQYF. The CDR3 DNA follows: TGTGCCAGCAGCTTGGAGGACAGGTTCTCCTACGAGCAGTACTTC.

About this clone: At one end the junction does not follow the germline gene, possibly because of a read error. The CDR3 is CAMGAERFF. The CDR3 DNA follows: TGTGCTATGGGGGCCGAAAGATTCTTC. The genes are TRBV30 and TRBJ2-7; possibly TRBD1 for D (6 bases). The CDR3 runs to 9 residues. Germline CDR1 reads GTSNPN; CDR2 reads SVGIG (reference sequence).

The rearrangement joins TRBV5-1 to TRBJ2-7; 7 positions agree with TRBD1. The CDR3 length is 14 residues. The V segment lost 5 bases and the J segment 6 bases; nucleotides outside the gene matches: 11. Germline CDR1 SGHRS, CDR2 YFSETQ. CDR3 protein: CASSIIRGLCEQYV. Here the CDR3 DNA reads TGCGCCAGCAGTATCATTAGGGGGCTATGCGAGCAGTACGTC.

This clone showed up just once. The V gene is TRBV6-4, the J gene TRBJ2-2; a weak D match, TRBD2 (6 bases). Trimming left V 7 bases short and J 2 bases short, with 17 bases between. The CDR3 loop spans 16 amino acids. Germline V gene lookup returns CDR1 MRHNA and CDR2 SNTAGT. The DNA for the CDR3 is TGTGCCAGCACCCCTGGGGGTAGCGGAAACACCGGGGAGCTGTTTTTT. It codes for CASTPGGSGNTGELFF.

The chain recombines TRBV7-8 with TRBJ2-2, with TRBD2 matching 13 bases. The CDR3 is 18 residues long. Germline V gene lookup returns CDR1 SGHVS and CDR2 FQNEAQ. Trimming took 5 bases from V and 0 from J; bases not matched to a gene: 6. The CDR3 protein is CASSARLAGGANTGELFF. CDR3 nucleotides: TGTGCCAGCAGCGCCAGACTAGCGGGAGGCGCGAACACCGGGGAGCTGTTTTTT.

This chain uses TRBV25-1 with TRBJ2-3; possibly TRBD1 for D (6 bases). Between the trimmed V and J ends, which lost 3 bases and 0 bases, there was a span of 10 bases. CDR1 is MGHDK, CDR2 SYGVNS, per germline. The CDR3 runs 15 residues. CDR3 region: CASSDRGPSTDTQYF. The CDR3 nucleotides are TGTGCCAGCAGTGACAGGGGACCTAGCACAGATACGCAGTATTTT.

This clone was counted once. The chain is built from TRBV30 and TRBJ2-2; no firm D call. The germline CDR1 and CDR2 sequences are GTSNPN and SVGIG (reference sequence). The CDR3 is 13 residues long. Trimming shortened V by 1 base and J by 5 bases, and 8 bases separated the two germline ends. The CDR3: CAWSEQPTGELFF. The DNA of the CDR3 is TGTGCCTGGAGTGAACAGCCAACCGGGGAGCTGTTTTTT.

The chain links TRBV4-1 to TRBJ1-1; 8 bases agree with TRBD1. This CDR3 has 16 amino acids. Unmatched junction bases numbered 11, after V lost 8 bases and J lost 0 bases. Germline V gives CDR1 MGHRA, CDR2 YSYEKL. The CDR3 DNA sequence: TGCGCCAGCGCTACAGGGGGTAGGGGAATGAACACTGAAGCTTTCTTT. Translated: CASATGGRGMNTEAFF.

V gene TRBV21-1 combines with J gene TRBJ2-7; TRBD1 is the table's D call and was not checked against the DNA. TRBV21-1 is noted as a pseudogene. The CDR3 spans 16 residues. CDR3 nucleotides: TGTGCCAGCAGCAAATGGGCCGACGCACCAGACTACGAGCAGTACGTC. Protein sequence: CASSKWADAPDYEQYV.

This chain joins TRBV3-1 (or the pseudogene TRBV3-2) and TRBJ1-4, with D maybe TRBD1 (5 bases). Germline CDR1 and CDR2: LGHDT and YNNKEL (reference sequence). The CDR3 covers 15 residues. Trimming pared 2 bases from V and 8 bases from J, leaving 15 bases between. This CDR3 reads CASSQLGGYVEKLFF. DNA of the CDR3: TGTGCCAGCAGCCAATTGGGGGGTTACGTAGAAAAACTGTTTTTT.

This chain connects TRBV18 to TRBJ2-1; 7 nucleotides match TRBD1. This CDR3 region has 15 residues. Per the germline V gene, CDR1 is KGHSH and CDR2 is LQKENI. The ends lost 4 bases at V and 3 bases at J; junction bases unmatched: 6. CDR3 in DNA: TGTGCCAGCTCACTAAAGTCAGGGGGCTACAATGAGCAGTTCTTC. Amino acids: CASSLKSGGYNEQFF.